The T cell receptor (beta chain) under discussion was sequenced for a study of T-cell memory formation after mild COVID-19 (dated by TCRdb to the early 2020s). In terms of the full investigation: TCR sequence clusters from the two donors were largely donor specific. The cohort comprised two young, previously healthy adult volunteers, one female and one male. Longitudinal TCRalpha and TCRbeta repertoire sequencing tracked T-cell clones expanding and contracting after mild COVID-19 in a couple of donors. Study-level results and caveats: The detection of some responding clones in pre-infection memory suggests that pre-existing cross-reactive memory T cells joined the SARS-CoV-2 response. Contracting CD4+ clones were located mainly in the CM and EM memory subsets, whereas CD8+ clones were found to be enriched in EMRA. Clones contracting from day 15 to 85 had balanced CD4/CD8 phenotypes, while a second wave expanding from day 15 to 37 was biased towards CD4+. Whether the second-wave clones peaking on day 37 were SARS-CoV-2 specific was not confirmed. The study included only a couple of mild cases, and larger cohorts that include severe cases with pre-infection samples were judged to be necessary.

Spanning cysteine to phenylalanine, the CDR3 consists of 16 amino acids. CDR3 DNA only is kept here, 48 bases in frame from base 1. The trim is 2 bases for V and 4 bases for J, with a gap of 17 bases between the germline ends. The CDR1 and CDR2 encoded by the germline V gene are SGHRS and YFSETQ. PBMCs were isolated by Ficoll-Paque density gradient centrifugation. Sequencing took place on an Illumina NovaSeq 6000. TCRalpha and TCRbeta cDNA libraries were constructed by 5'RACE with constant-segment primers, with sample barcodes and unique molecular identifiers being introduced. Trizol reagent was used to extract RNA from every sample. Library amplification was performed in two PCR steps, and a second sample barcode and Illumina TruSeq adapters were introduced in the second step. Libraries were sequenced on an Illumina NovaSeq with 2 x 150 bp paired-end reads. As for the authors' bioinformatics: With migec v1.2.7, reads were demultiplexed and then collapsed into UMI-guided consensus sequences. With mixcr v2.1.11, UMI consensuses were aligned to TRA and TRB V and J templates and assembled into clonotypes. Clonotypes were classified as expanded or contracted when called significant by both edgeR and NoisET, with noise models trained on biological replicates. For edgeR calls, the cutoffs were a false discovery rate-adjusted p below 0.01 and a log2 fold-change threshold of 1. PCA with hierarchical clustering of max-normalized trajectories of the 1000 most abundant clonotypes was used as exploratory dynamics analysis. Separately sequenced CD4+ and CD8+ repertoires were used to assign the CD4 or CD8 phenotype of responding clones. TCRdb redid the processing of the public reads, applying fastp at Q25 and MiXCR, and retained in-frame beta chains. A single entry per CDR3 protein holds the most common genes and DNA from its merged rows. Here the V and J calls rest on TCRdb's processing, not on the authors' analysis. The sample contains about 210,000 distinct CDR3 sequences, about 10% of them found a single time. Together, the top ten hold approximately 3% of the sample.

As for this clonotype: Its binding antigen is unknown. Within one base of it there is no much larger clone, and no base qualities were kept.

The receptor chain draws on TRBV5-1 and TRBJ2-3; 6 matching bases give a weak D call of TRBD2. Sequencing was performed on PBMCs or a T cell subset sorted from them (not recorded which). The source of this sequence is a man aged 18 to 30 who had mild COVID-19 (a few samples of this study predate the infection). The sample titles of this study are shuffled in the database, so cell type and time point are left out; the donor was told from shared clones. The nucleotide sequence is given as TGCGCCAGCAGCTTAGGAGGGGAAGGTTTTGCAGATACGCAGTATTTT. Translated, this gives CASSLGGEGFADTQYF.